The sequence of this TCR beta chain was determined in a study of T cell repertoires in aging, cancer and after chemotherapy (dated by TCRdb to between 2018 and 2021). With regard to the full study: Donors spanned six age groups from 30 or younger to 70 or older, with at least three individuals per group. In the solid tumor group, the paired samples taken before and after chemotherapy came from patients with brain tumors (glioblastoma) who were receiving therapy based on temozolomide. In total, the full dataset held about 9.5 million TCR reads. The study profiled peripheral blood TCR beta repertoires from healthy donors and cancer patients to examine immunoaging and T cell reconstitution after chemotherapy. The cohort comprised around 220 cancer patients, 90 to 94 with hematological and fewer than 140 with solid cancers, plus 95 healthy donors as a reference group.

Study-wide conclusions, independent of this receptor: In healthy donors, the decline in TCR diversity with age was mainly explained by loss of richness, whereas in cancer patients loss of evenness was also found to contribute. In both cancer cohorts, median generation probability rose over the chemotherapy interval, which suggests that the repertoire was reconstituted through rebound thymic output. It was noted by the authors that conclusions about immunological memory after chemotherapy cannot be drawn from the repertoire data. Compared with age-matched healthy donors, untreated patients with hematological or solid cancers had significantly lower TCR diversity and higher clonality in blood.

Rearranged TRB sequences spanning V, D and J segments were amplified in a multiplex touch-down PCR with a mixed TRB-A/B primer pool. Illumina adapters and sample indices were added to the amplicons in two consecutive PCR reactions performed with Phusion HS II polymerase. After gel purification with the NucleoSpin Gel and PCR Clean-up kit, the amplicons were checked using Qubit and an Agilent 2100 Bioanalyzer. Sequencing of the libraries was done on an Illumina MiSeq with paired-end, single-indexed 600-cycle runs. As for the authors' bioinformatics: MiXCR versions 2.12 and 3.0.5 were used to process TRB sequences. Each unique CDR3 nucleotide sequence was counted as one clone, and only productive sequences with at least two reads were retained. Shannon diversity, evenness, clonality (one minus evenness), and alpha-parameterized diversity profiles from alpha 0 to 5 were included as repertoire metrics. The IGoR algorithm was used to calculate generation probabilities for clones in the paired samples taken before and after chemotherapy. In-frame beta chains were kept once TCRdb had trimmed the public reads at Q25 with fastp and called clones with MiXCR. Every entry covers one CDR3 protein and lists the most common genes and DNA from its rows. TCRdb, not the original authors, processed these V and J calls. The sample table records 5,000 or so distinct CDR3 sequences; 28% of these occur just once. The ten largest clones take up roughly 32% of the sample.

Concerning this clonotype itself: This receptor's antigen is unknown. Since a much larger clone is just one base distant, this may be a read error.

TCR beta rearrangements were amplified from genomic DNA isolated from peripheral blood, not from sorted cells or RNA. Cut back by 3 bases and 3 bases, the V and J ends lie 12 bases apart. The CDR3 runs 14 residues from the cysteine to the phenylalanine. Only CDR3 DNA is held: 42 bases, read in frame from base 1. The germline V gene encodes CDR1 MNHEY and CDR2 SMNVEV (reference sequence). The chain is assembled from TRBV27 and TRBJ2-7, with the D gene call left open. The sample comprised blood. The sequence derives from a human donor with a solid tumor. The CDR3: CASSLSRFSYEQYF. The DNA sequence follows: TGTGCCAGCAGTTTGTCAAGGTTCAGCTACGAGCAGTACTTC.